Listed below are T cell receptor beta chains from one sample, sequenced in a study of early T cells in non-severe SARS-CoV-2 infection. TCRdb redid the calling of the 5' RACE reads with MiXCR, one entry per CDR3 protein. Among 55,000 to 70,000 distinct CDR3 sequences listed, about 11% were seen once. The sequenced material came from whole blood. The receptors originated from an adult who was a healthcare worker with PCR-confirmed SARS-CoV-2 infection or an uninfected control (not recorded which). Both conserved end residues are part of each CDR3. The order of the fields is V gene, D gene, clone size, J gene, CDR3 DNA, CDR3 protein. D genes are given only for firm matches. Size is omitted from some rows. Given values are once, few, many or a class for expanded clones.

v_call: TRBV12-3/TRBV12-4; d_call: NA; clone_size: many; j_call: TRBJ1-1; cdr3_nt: TGTGCCAGCAGAGGACAGTCTCACACTGAAGCTTTCTTT; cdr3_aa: CASRGQSHTEAFF
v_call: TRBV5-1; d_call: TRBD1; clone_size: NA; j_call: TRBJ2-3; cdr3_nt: TGCGCCAGCAGTCACACCCTCACAGGGGGCCCAGATACGCAGTATTTT; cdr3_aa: CASSHTLTGGPDTQYF
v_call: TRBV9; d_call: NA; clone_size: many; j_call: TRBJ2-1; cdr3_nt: TGTGCCAGCAGCCCCCGACAGCGGAATGAGCAGTTCTTC; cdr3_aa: CASSPRQRNEQFF
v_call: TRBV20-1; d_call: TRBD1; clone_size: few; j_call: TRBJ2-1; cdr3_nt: TGCAGTGCTAGAGATCTTTCCCGGGACAGGGGGGTTAGTTTGAAGAATGAGCAGTTCTTC; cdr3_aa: CSARDLSRDRGVSLKNEQFF
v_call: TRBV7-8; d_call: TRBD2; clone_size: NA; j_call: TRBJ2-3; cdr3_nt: TGTGCCAGCACCCCAACTAGCGTGGGGACAGATACGCAGTATTTT; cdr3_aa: CASTPTSVGTDTQYF
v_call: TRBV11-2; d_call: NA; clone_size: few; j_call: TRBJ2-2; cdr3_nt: TGTGCCAGCAGCTTAGACTTCAACACCGGGGAGCTGTTTTTT; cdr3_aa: CASSLDFNTGELFF
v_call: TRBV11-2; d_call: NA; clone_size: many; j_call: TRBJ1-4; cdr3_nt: TGTGCCAGCAGCTTCCGCCGGAGGGGCACCACTAATGAAAAACTGTTTTTT; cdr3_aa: CASSFRRRGTTNEKLFF
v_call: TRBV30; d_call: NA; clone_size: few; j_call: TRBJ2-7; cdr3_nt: TGTGCCTGGAAGGGGTCCTACGAGCAGTACTTC; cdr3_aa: CAWKGSYEQYF
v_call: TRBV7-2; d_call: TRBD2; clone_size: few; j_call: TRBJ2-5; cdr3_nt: TGTGCCAGCAGCGTCGTAGCGGGAGATTTCCAAGAGACCCAGTACTTC; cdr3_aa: CASSVVAGDFQETQYF
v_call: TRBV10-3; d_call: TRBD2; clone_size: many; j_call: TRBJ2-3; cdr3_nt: TGTGCCATCAGTGAGAAGACTAGCGCCACAGATACGCAGTATTTT; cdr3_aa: CAISEKTSATDTQYF
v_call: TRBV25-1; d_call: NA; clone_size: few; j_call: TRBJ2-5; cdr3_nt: TGTGCCAGCAGTGAAAATGGCCAGCAGGGAGAGACCCAGTACTTC; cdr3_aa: CASSENGQQGETQYF
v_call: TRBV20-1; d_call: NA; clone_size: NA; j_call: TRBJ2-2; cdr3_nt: TGCAGTCAAGAGAGTCCGGGGGAAAACGAAGATGGCGGGGAGCTGTTTTTT; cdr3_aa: CSQESPGENEDGGELFF
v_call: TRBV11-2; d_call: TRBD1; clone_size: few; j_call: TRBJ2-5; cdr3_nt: TGTGCCAGCAGCCCCCGGGACAGTCAAGAGACCCAGTACTTC; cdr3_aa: CASSPRDSQETQYF
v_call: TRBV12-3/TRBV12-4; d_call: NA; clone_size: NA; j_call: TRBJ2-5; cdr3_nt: TGTGCCAGCAGTTTAGTCCGCCGGGACCAACAAGAGACCCAGTACTTC; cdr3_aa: CASSLVRRDQQETQYF
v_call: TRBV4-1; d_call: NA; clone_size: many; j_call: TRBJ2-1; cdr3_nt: TGCGCCAGCAGAAGTAGCAATGAGCAGTTCTTC; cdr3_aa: CASRSSNEQFF
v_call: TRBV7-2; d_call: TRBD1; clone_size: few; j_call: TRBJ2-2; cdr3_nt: TGTGCCAGCAGCTTCAGGGGGCCCGGGGAGCTGTTTTTT; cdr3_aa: CASSFRGPGELFF